The T cell receptor beta chain described here comes from a study of tumor and adjacent non-tumor tissue in lung cancer. The library came from three nested PCR rounds adapted from ARM-PCR protocols. A single record per CDR3 protein comes from TCRdb applying MiXCR to the multiplex PCR reads. The repertoire holds approximately 150,000 distinct CDR3 sequences, with approximately 64% as singletons. This CDR3 has 13 amino acids. Germline lookup yields CDR1 SQVTM and CDR2 ANQGSEA. As regards this clonotype: Its specificity is unknown. Germline is not matched at one junction end, which may reflect a read error.

This sample's RNA came from whole unsorted tissue. Study-wide points: Significantly higher TCR diversity was found in tumor than normal lung.

The genes are TRBV29-1 and TRBJ2-1; tentative D call: TRBD1 (6 bases). Input material: lung tumor tissue. The clonotype originates from a man aged 60 to 75 with small cell lung cancer. CDR3 protein: CSVPLGRDNEHFF. CDR3 DNA sequence: TGCAGCGTACCCCTGGGACGGGACAATGAGCATTTCTTC.